This T cell receptor (beta chain) emerged from a study of T cell repertoires in cytomegalovirus infection. Study-wide context: Recently identified HLA-C-restricted CMV epitopes were among the peptides used.

Turning to this clonotype: Its antigen is as yet unknown.

TCRdb used MiXCR to reprocess the reads, holding one entry per CDR3 protein. The sample shows 830,000 or so distinct CDR3 sequences, over 25% of them seen only once. From germline, CDR1 is MNHNS and CDR2 SASEGT. The CDR3 is 13 amino acids. V lost 5 bases and J lost 8, with 15 bases in between. The origin of this receptor is a human donor in good health (CMV status not recorded). Some clones in this sample may be carry-over from other donors' samples. The V and J genes are TRBV6-1 and TRBJ1-1; D is perhaps TRBD1 (5 bases). The sample was cultured CD8+ T cells from PBMCs, taken from culture after CMV antigen stimulation. CDR3 sequence reads: CASSWGDGYEAFF. The CDR3 nucleotides read TGTGCCAGCAGTTGGGGGGACGGTTACGAAGCTTTCTTT.